This record concerns one T cell receptor (beta chain) sequence. The antigen is not known. The sample is drawn from a study of T-cell memory formation after mild COVID-19. Study results and caveats: From day 15 to 85, contracting clones were balanced between CD4 and CD8, whereas later expanders leaned toward CD4+. CD4+ contracting clones were found mainly in CM and EM, and CD8+ ones in EMRA. Cross-reactive memory seemingly joined, as some responding clones were found in pre-infection memory.

Using constant-segment primers, 5'RACE produced TCR alpha and TCR beta cDNA libraries carrying sample barcodes and UMIs. TCRdb itself ran the 5' RACE reads through MiXCR, one entry per CDR3 protein. Of approximately 500,000 distinct CDR3 sequences in the sample, about 23% were seen once. The CDR3 is 14 residues long. CDR1 is SGHRS, CDR2 YFSETQ, per germline. V was cut by 4 bases and J by 0 bases, with 11 bases left in between. The specimen was PBMCs or a T cell subset sorted from them (not recorded which). The TCR originated in an adult woman who had mild COVID-19 (a few samples of this study predate the infection). Cell type and time point are not known. This chain joins TRBV5-1 and TRBJ2-7, with D uncertain. This CDR3 reads CASSLGLGSYEQYF. In DNA, the CDR3 is TGCGCCAGCAGCCTGGGTCTTGGCTCCTACGAGCAGTACTTC. Filled out from reference TRBV5-1 and TRBJ2-7, the complete variable domain reads KAGVTQTPRYLIKTRGQQVTLSCSPISGHRSVSWYQQTPGQGLQFLFEYFSETQRNKGNFPGRFSGRQFSNSRSEMNVSTLELGDSALYLCASSLGLGSYEQYFGPGTRLTVT.